This is a list of T cell receptor beta chains from one sample in a study of blood T cell repertoires in COVID-19. Clones were read by immunoSEQ multiplex PCR, and TCRdb kept only the in-frame ones, dropping some. This table has 100,000 to 150,000 clones, approximately 81% appearing once. Sample: peripheral blood. The receptors shown here come from a man aged 80 or over with COVID-19, enrolled during active disease. CDR3s include the opening cysteine and the closing phenylalanine or tryptophan. The order of the fields is V gene, D gene, J gene, clone size, CDR3 protein, CDR3 DNA. The D gene is left open where the match is weak. Some rows mark clone size as missing; the rest say once, few, many or name a class of expanded clone.

>TRBV4-2|.|TRBJ2-7|once
CASSPEELNYEQYF
TGTGCCAGCAGCCCCGAGGAACTTAACTACGAGCAGTACTTC
>TRBV7-3|.|TRBJ1-1|.
CASSLEGQNTEAFF
TGTGCCAGCAGCTTAGAAGGACAGAACACTGAAGCTTTCTTT
>TRBV10-3|.|TRBJ1-1|once
CAINRAMNTEAFF
TGTGCCATAAACAGGGCGATGAACACTGAAGCTTTCTTT
>TRBV6-2/TRBV6-3|TRBD2|TRBJ2-1|.
CASSLVGTSGFINEQFF
TGTGCCAGCAGTTTAGTGGGGACTAGCGGGTTTATAAATGAGCAGTTCTTC
>TRBV3-1/TRBV3-2|TRBD2|TRBJ2-5|.
CASSQEWRAGETQYF
TGTGCCAGCAGCCAAGAGTGGCGAGCGGGGGAGACCCAGTACTTC
>TRBV28|.|TRBJ1-3|.
CASSPSGVGGNTIYF
TGTGCCAGCAGTCCCTCCGGGGTAGGGGGAAACACCATATATTTT
>TRBV3-1/TRBV3-2|.|TRBJ2-7|.
CASRETGIDEQYF
TGTGCCAGCAGGGAAACAGGGATAGACGAGCAGTACTTC
>TRBV4-1|.|TRBJ2-6|.
CASSQDPAGANVLTF
TGCGCCAGCAGCCAAGATCCGGCTGGGGCCAACGTCCTGACTTTC
>TRBV7-3|.|TRBJ2-1|.
CASSQGDSDNEQFF
TGTGCCAGCAGCCAAGGGGACTCCGACAATGAGCAGTTCTTC
>TRBV7-8|TRBD2|TRBJ2-1|.
CASSLGSAGASYNEQFF
TGTGCCAGCAGCTTAGGGTCGGCGGGAGCGTCCTACAATGAGCAGTTCTTC
>TRBV7-2|.|TRBJ1-6|.
CASSLQGREDSPLHF
TGTGCCAGCAGCTTACAGGGCAGGGAGGATTCACCCCTCCACTTT
>TRBV30|TRBD1|TRBJ2-7|.
CAWSKTGGGYEQYF
TGTGCCTGGAGTAAGACAGGGGGTGGCTACGAGCAGTACTTC
>TRBV11-3|TRBD2|TRBJ2-1|.
CASSPRGLAGRNEQFF
TGTGCCAGCAGCCCGCGGGGACTAGCGGGACGTAATGAGCAGTTCTTC
>TRBV5-5|.|TRBJ2-3|.
CASSLGGSTDTQYF
TGTGCCAGCAGCTTGGGCGGGTCCACAGATACGCAGTATTTT
>TRBV19|.|TRBJ2-1|.
CASSMLATRGGHNEQFF
TGTGCCAGTAGTATGTTAGCGACTAGAGGGGGCCACAATGAGCAGTTCTTC
>TRBV10-2|.|TRBJ2-7|.
CASSESVGPYEQYF
TGCGCCAGCAGTGAGTCGGTGGGCCCCTACGAGCAGTACTTC
>TRBV2|.|TRBJ1-3|few
CASSRDSGNTIYF
TGTGCCAGCAGTCGGGATTCTGGAAACACCATATATTTT
>TRBV3-1/TRBV3-2|.|TRBJ1-1|.
CASSQEDTNTEAFF
TGTGCCAGCAGCCAAGAGGACACGAACACTGAAGCTTTCTTT
>TRBV5-1|.|TRBJ2-5|.
CASSLVIGGTETQYF
TGCGCCAGCAGCTTGGTCATCGGGGGTACGGAGACCCAGTACTTC
>TRBV11-2|TRBD2|TRBJ2-5|.
CASSPSWTSGRAIGETQYF
TGTGCCAGCAGCCCATCTTGGACTAGCGGGAGGGCCATCGGAGAGACCCAGTACTTC
>TRBV18|.|TRBJ2-5|.
CASSPNAGGETQYF
TGTGCCAGCTCACCGAATGCGGGCGGAGAGACCCAGTACTTC
>TRBV27|TRBD1|TRBJ2-7|once
CASSFTGQSYEQYF
TGTGCCAGCAGCTTTACGGGACAGTCCTACGAGCAGTACTTC
>TRBV13|.|TRBJ2-7|.
CASSPAAGSYGQYF
TGTGCCAGCAGCCCAGCGGCAGGCTCCTACGGGCAGTACTTC
>TRBV28|TRBD2|TRBJ2-3|few
CASSLPGTSASTDTQYF
TGTGCCAGCAGTTTGCCAGGGACTAGCGCCTCTACAGATACGCAGTATTTT
>TRBV4-1|.|TRBJ1-6|few
CASSQDRGNSPLHF
TGCGCCAGCAGCCAAGATCGGGGGAATTCACCCCTCCACTTT
>TRBV4-1|TRBD2|TRBJ2-2|.
CATRRAGGHDGELFF
TGCGCCACTAGACGAGCGGGAGGCCATGACGGGGAGCTGTTTTTT
>TRBV29-1|TRBD2|TRBJ2-7|.
CSVSPSGRTYEQYF
TGCAGCGTTTCTCCTAGCGGGAGGACCTACGAGCAGTACTTC
>TRBV4-2|TRBD1|TRBJ1-3|.
CASSPKGAGSSGNTIYF
TGTGCCAGCAGCCCTAAGGGGGCAGGGAGCTCTGGAAACACCATATATTTT
>TRBV29-1|TRBD2|TRBJ2-1|.
CSIVGASGSNEQFF
TGCAGCATTGTCGGGGCTAGCGGGTCAAATGAGCAGTTCTTC
>TRBV21-1|.|TRBJ1-3|few
CASSLGLISGNTIYF
TGTGCCAGCAGCCTCGGACTGATCTCTGGAAACACCATATATTTT
>TRBV15|TRBD1|TRBJ2-7|.
CATSPDRGPYEQYF
TGTGCCACCAGCCCGGACAGGGGACCCTACGAGCAGTACTTC
>TRBV11-2|TRBD2|TRBJ2-3|.
CASSILAGEVDTQYF
TGTGCCAGCAGCATATTAGCGGGAGAGGTAGATACGCAGTATTTT
>TRBV7-2|TRBD2|TRBJ2-7|.
CASSLVAAGYEQYF
TGTGCCAGCAGCTTAGTGGCAGCGGGATACGAGCAGTACTTC
>TRBV6-5|TRBD2|TRBJ2-1|.
CASSYSTSGTYEQFF
TGTGCCAGCAGTTACTCGACTAGCGGGACGTATGAGCAGTTCTTC
>TRBV11-2|TRBD1|TRBJ1-4|.
CASSFLTGGSQRLFF
TGTGCCAGCAGCTTCCTGACAGGGGGCTCCCAACGACTGTTTTTT
>TRBV12-5|.|TRBJ2-2|.
CASGFLLQGPTGELFF
TGTGCTAGTGGTTTCCTTTTACAGGGCCCCACCGGGGAGCTGTTTTTT
>TRBV6-5|TRBD1|TRBJ1-3|once
CASRQGEISGNTIYF
TGTGCCAGCCGACAGGGGGAGATCTCTGGAAACACCATATATTTT
>TRBV24-1|TRBD2|TRBJ2-2|.
CATSDFTSGNVGELFF
TGTGCCACCAGTGATTTCACTAGCGGGAATGTCGGGGAGCTGTTTTTT
>TRBV4-2|.|TRBJ2-3|.
CASSQVRLADTQYF
TGTGCCAGCAGCCAAGTAAGACTCGCAGATACGCAGTATTTT
>TRBV5-1|TRBD1|TRBJ2-7|.
CASSLPGGNEQYF
TGCGCCAGCAGCTTGCCAGGGGGCAACGAGCAGTACTTC
>TRBV3-1/TRBV3-2|TRBD1|TRBJ1-1|few
CASSRQGVGRTEAFF
TGTGCCAGCAGCCGACAGGGAGTGGGAAGAACTGAAGCTTTCTTT